This TCR beta chain is from a study of blood T cells in healthy people across ages. The study, taken as a whole, reports: Comparison with aged donors showed that long-lived donors had more naive CD4+ cells and higher diversity. The authors considered diversity estimates from one million T cells to be underestimates.

Combining a sample-barcoded 5' primer with a J-beta primer mix, a second PCR ran for 7 to 11 cycles. A single record per CDR3 protein comes from TCRdb applying MiXCR to the 5' RACE reads. Among 600,000 or so distinct CDR3 sequences, approximately 30% were seen once, and the ten largest hold approximately 15%. Whenever a sample was processed, at least 6 million PBMCs were isolated. With each sample, at least 6 micrograms of total RNA were extracted. The table lists this clonotype with a few counts. Its specificity is unknown. The CDR3 is made up of 15 amino acids. From germline, CDR1 is SNHLY and CDR2 FYNNEI. Unmatched junction bases numbered 7, after V lost 7 bases and J lost 0 bases.

The V gene is TRBV2, the J gene TRBJ1-2, with 8 bases lining up with TRBD1. The receptor was derived from a woman aged 80 or over in good health. The sample was blood. The CDR3 DNA sequence: TGTGCCAGCAAGACAGGGGAGTTTTCTAACTATGGCTACACCTTC. It is translated as CASKTGEFSNYGYTF. The variable domain in full, completed from reference TRBV2 and TRBJ1-2, reads EPEVTQTPSHQVTQMGQEVILRCVPISNHLYFYWYRQILGQKVEFLVSFYNNEISEKSEIFDDQFSVERPDGSNFTLKIRSTKLEDSAMYFCASKTGEFSNYGYTFGSGTRLTVV.